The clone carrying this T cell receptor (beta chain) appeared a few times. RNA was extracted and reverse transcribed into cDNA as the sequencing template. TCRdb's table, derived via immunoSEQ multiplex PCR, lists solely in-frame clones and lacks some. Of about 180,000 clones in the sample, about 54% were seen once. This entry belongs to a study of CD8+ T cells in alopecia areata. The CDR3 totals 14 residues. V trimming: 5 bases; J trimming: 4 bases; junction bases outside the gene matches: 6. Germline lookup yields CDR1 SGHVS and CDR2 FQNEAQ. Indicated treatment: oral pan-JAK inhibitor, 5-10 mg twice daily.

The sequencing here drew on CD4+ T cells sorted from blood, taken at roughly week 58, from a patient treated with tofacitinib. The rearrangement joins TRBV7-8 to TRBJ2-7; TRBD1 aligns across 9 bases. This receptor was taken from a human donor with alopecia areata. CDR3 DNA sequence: TGTGCCAGCAGCGAACGGACAGGGGTATACGAGCAGTACTTC. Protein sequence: CASSERTGVYEQYF.